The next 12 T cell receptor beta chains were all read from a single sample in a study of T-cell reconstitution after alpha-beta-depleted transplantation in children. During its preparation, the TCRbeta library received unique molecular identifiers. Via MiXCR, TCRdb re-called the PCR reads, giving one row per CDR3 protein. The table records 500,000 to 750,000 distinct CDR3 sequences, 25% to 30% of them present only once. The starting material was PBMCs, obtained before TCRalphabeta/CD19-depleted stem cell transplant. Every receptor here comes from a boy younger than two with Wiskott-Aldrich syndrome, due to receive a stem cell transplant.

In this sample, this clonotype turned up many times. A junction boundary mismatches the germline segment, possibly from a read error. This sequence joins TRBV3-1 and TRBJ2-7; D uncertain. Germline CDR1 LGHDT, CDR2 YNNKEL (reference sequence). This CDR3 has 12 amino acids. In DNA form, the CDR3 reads TGCGCCAGCAGCCAAAGCTCCTACGAGCAGTACTTC. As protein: CASSQSSYEQYF.

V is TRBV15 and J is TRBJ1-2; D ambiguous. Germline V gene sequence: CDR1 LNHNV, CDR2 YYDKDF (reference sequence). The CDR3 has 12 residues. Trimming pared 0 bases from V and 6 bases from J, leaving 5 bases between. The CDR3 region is CATSRDVDGYTF. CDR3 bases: TGTGCCACCAGCAGAGATGTCGATGGCTACACCTTC.

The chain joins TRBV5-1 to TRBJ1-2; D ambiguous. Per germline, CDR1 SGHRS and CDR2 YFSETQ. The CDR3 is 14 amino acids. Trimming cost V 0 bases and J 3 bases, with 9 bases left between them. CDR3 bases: TGCGCCAGCAGCTTGGACGGCTTAGACTATGGCTACACCTTC. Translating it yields CASSLDGLDYGYTF.

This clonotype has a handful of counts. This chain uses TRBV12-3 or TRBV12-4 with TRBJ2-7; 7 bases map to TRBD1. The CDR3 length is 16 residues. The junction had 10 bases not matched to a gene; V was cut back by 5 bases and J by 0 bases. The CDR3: CASSQMQGVSSYEQYF. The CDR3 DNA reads TGTGCCAGCAGTCAAATGCAGGGGGTGAGCTCCTACGAGCAGTACTTC.

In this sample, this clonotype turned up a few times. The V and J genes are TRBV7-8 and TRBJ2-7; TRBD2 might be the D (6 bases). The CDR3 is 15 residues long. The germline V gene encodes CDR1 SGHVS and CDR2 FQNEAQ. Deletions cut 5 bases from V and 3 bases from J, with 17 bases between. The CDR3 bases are TGTGCCAGCAGCAGCAGGGTGGAGGGTTACTACGAGCAGTACTTC. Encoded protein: CASSSRVEGYYEQYF.

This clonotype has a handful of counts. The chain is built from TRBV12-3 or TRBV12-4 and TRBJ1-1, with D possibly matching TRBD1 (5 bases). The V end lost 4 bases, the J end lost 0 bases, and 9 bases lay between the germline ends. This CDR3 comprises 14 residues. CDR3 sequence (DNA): TGTGCCAGCAGTTATCAGGGCATGAACACTGAAGCTTTCTTT. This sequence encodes CASSYQGMNTEAFF.

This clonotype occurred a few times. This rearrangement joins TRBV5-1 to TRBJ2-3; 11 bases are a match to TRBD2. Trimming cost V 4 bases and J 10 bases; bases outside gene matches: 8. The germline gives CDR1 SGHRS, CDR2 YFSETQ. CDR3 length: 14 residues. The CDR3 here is CASSPGLADSPQYF. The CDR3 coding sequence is TGCGCCAGCAGCCCGGGACTAGCGGACTCGCCGCAGTATTTT. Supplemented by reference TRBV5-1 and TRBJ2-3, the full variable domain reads KAGVTQTPRYLIKTRGQQVTLSCSPISGHRSVSWYQQTPGQGLQFLFEYFSETQRNKGNFPGRFSGRQFSNSRSEMNVSTLELGDSALYLCASSPGLADSPQYFGPGTRLTVL.

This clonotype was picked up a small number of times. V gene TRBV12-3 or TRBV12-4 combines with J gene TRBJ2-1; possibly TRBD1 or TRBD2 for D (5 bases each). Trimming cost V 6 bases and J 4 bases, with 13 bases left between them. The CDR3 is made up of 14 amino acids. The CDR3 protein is CASSWGSRYNEQFF. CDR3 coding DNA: TGTGCCAGCAGCTGGGGGAGCCGGTACAATGAGCAGTTCTTC.

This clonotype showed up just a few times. The CDR3 region is CASSSRLAGWGLSTDTQYF. For the CDR3, the DNA is TGTGCCAGCAGCTCGAGACTAGCGGGATGGGGCCTTAGCACAGATACGCAGTATTTT. The chain uses TRBV11-1 and TRBJ2-3; 11 nucleotides align to TRBD2. This CDR3 comprises 19 residues. CDR1 SGHAT and CDR2 FQDESV come from the germline V gene (reference sequence). V trimming: 4 bases; J trimming: 0 bases; junction bases outside the gene matches: 12.

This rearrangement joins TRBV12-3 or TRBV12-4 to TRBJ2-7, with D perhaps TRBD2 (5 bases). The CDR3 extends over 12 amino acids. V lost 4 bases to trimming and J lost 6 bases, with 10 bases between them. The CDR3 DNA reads TGTGCCAGCAGTTCTAGGGAGCGCGAGCAGTACTTC. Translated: CASSSREREQYF.

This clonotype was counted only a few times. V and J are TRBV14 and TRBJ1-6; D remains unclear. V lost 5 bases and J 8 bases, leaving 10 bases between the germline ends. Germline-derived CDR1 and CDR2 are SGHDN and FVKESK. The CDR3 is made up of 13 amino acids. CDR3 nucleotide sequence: TGTGCCAGCAGCAAGAGATCTGATTCACCCCTCCACTTT. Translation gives CASSKRSDSPLHF. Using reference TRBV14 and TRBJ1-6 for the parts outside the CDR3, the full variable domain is EAGVTQFPSHSVIEKGQTVTLRCDPISGHDNLYWYRRVMGKEIKFLLHFVKESKQDESGMPNNRFLAERTGGTYSTLKVQPAELEDSGVYFCASSKRSDSPLHFGNGTRLTVT.

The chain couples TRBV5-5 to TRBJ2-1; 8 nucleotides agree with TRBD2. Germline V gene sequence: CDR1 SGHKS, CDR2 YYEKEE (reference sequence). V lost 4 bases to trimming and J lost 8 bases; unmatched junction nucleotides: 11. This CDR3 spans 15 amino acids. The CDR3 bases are TGTGCCAGCAGCCCGACCGGGACTAGTTTTGATGAGCAGTTCTTC. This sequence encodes CASSPTGTSFDEQFF.